The clone carrying this TCR beta chain appeared a single time. This sample was taken from a study of blood T cell repertoires in COVID-19. Study background: The United States, Italy and Spain were the sources of the acute and convalescent COVID-19 samples. PBMCs, B-cell-depleted T cells, or T cells were the source of the cDNA or gDNA that made up the material.

V gave up 0 bases and J gave up 4 bases, with 7 bases separating them. Germline V gene sequence: CDR1 SGHDT, CDR2 YYEEEE. The length of the CDR3 is 14 residues. Per the authors' pipeline: Nucleated cell counts were estimated from reference gene primer amplification. Libraries were prepared by immunoSEQ multiplex PCR; TCRdb keeps only in-frame clonotypes and omits some of them. V, J and clone size were drawn from that table, and D and trimming were deduced from the DNA. The top ten hold 2% to 3% of the sample, which has 95,000 to 120,000 clones, approximately 88% seen once. Specimen: peripheral blood. The chain recombines TRBV5-6 with TRBJ1-4, with D possibly matching TRBD1 (5 bases). The sequence derives from a human donor in a cohort sampled during active COVID-19. The CDR3 nucleotides read TGTGCCAGCAGCTTGGCAGGGCTTAATGAAAAACTGTTTTTT. It translates to CASSLAGLNEKLFF.